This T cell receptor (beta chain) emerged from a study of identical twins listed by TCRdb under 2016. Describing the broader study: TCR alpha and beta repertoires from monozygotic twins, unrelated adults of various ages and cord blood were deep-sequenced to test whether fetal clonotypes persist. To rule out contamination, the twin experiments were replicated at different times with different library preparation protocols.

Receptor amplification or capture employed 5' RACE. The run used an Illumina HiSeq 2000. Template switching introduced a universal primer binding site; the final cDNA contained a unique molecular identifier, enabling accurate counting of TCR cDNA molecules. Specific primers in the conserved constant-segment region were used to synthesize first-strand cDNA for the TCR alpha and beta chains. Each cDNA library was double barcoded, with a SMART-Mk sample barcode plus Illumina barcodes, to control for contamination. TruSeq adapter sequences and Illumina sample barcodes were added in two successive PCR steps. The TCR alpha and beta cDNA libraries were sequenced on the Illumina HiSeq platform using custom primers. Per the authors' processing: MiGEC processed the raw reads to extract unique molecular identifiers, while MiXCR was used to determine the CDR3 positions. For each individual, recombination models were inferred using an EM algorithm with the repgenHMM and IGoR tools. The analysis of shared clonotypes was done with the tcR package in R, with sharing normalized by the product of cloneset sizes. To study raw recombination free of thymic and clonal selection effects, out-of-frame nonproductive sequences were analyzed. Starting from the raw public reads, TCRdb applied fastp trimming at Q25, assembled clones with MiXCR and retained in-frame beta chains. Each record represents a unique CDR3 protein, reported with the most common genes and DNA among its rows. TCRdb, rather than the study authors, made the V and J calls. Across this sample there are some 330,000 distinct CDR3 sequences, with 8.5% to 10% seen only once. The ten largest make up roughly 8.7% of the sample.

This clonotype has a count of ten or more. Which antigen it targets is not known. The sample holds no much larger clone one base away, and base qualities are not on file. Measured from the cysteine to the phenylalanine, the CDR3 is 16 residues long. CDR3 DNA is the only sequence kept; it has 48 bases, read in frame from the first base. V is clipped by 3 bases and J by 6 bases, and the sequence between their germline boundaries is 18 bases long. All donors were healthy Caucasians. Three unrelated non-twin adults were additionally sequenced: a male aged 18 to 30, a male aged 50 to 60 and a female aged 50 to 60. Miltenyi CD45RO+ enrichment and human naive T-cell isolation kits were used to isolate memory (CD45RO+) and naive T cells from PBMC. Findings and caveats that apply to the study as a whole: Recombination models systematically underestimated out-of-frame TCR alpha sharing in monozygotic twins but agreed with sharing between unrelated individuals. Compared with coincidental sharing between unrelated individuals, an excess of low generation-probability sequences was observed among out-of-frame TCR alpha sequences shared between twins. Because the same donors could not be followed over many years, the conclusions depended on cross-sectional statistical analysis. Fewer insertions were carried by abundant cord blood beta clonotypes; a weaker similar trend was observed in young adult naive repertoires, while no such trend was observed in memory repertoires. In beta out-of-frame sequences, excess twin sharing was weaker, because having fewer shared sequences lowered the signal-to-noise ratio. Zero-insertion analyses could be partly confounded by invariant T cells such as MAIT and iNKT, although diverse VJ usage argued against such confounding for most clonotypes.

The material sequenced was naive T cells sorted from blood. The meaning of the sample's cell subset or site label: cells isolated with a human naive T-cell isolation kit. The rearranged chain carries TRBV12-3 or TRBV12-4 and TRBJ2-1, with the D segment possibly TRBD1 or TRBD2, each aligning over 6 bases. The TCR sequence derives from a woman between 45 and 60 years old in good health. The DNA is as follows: TGTGCCAGCAGTTTCCTGGGGGGACATGTAGTCAATGAGCAGTTCTTC. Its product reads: CASSFLGGHVVNEQFF.